Listed below are T cell receptor beta chains from one sample, sequenced in a study of blood T cell repertoires in COVID-19. Profiled with immunoSEQ multiplex PCR; TCRdb holds only in-frame clones, not every one. The table has 100,000 to 150,000 clones, about 80% seen once. Sequenced material: peripheral blood. These receptors came from a man between 60 and 70 years old with acute or convalescent COVID-19. Both conserved end residues are part of each CDR3. Each record gives: clone size, D gene, V gene, CDR3 protein. D genes are given only for firm matches. Size tells how often a clone was seen (once, few, many) or the class of an expanded clone, and some rows leave it out.

.,.,TRBV12-3/TRBV12-4,CASTKGDKAFF
.,.,TRBV7-8,CASSLEWERNSPLHF
.,.,TRBV28,CASSSPTEANQPQHF
.,.,TRBV2,CASRGARPPYGYTF
.,TRBD2,TRBV7-8,CASSYHLAGDYNEQFF
once,.,TRBV10-2,CASSEQGRSYNEQFF
few,.,TRBV29-1,CSDEVGQFESF
.,.,TRBV5-1,CASSLVRGNLEETQYF
.,.,TRBV7-2,CASSLVGGSYGYTF
.,.,TRBV11-2,CASSAQRDYNEQFF
.,TRBD1,TRBV27,CASSDRGDWNQPQHF
.,TRBD1,TRBV5-1,CASSLQGGSWNYGYTF
.,TRBD1,TRBV2,CASSNRDRGSYEQYF
.,.,TRBV2,CASAMGPAYSGDTQYF
.,TRBD1,TRBV9,CASSAQGGPNTGELFF
.,TRBD1,TRBV28,CASSLDREAGELFF
.,TRBD2,TRBV5-4,CASSSTGTSGNEQFF
.,.,TRBV10-3,CAISAIEDSIDGYTF
.,.,TRBV27,CASSLGTPYEQYF
.,.,TRBV5-4,CASSPGGEETQYF
.,TRBD1,TRBV19,CASSAGDRVHEQYF
.,.,TRBV15,CATSRDRAGNEQFF
.,.,TRBV11-1,CASSQSRVNTEAFF
.,TRBD1,TRBV6-5,CASNLQGTSYNEQFF
.,.,TRBV6-5,CASIGIPNTEAFF
.,.,TRBV5-1,CASSAGGGANTEAFF
few,TRBD1,TRBV11-2,CASSGQVITEAFF
.,.,TRBV4-1,CASSQGVGATEAFF
.,TRBD1,TRBV9,CASSPGTGTYEQYF
.,TRBD1,TRBV28,CASLSGGPGAGYTF
once,.,TRBV28,CVSSLWAEAFF
.,TRBD2,TRBV5-1,CASSQVPSGRPDTQYF
.,.,TRBV5-1,CASSFSPQETQYF
.,TRBD1,TRBV24-1,CATSDYPGQGPGELFF
.,TRBD1,TRBV30,CAWSGQGYEQYF
.,TRBD2,TRBV27,CASSFGSAGALLEQYF
.,.,TRBV6-4,CASSEQGGDTQYF
.,.,TRBV6-5,CASSNGYGYTF
.,TRBD1,TRBV7-6,CASSPRTGNRNQPQHF
.,.,TRBV28,CASSSNYGYTF
.,TRBD2,TRBV7-3,CASSLGTSGNEQFF